This TCR beta chain is drawn from a study of identical twins. Overall study findings and caveats: Some out-of-frame alpha sequences were shared by twins, and these showed excess low generation probability. Invariant MAIT and iNKT cells are populations that could partly confound zero-insertion analyses.

With regard to this clonotype: The antigen is unknown.

One entry per CDR3 protein results from TCRdb running MiXCR on the 5' RACE reads. The table lists 550,000 to 700,000 distinct CDR3 sequences, over 20% of them singletons, with 4.3% in the top ten. These data are also associated with another study on T cells expressing NK-cell markers. That investigation notes: Seven sequenced donors out of eight were HCMV-seropositive, one seronegative.

The receptor comes from a woman in her late teens or twenties in good health. Sequencing input: PBMCs.

This CDR3 is CASSVAAGEAFF. CDR3 nucleotide sequence: TGTGCCAGCAGCGTAGCGGCAGGAGAAGCTTTCTTT. The gene calls are TRBV9 and TRBJ1-1; D unclear. The germline V gene encodes CDR1 SGDLS and CDR2 YYNGEE. The V gene lost 0 bases and the J gene lost 8 bases, with 8 bases spanning the gap. The CDR3 length is 12 residues.